Included here is one T cell receptor (beta chain) sequence, with context. This specimen comes from a study of T cell changes during pregnancy in multiple sclerosis. The CDR3 totals 15 residues. V was pared by 2 bases and J by 5 bases, with 4 bases of the junction left unmatched. Germline V gene lookup returns CDR1 SEHNR and CDR2 FQNEAQ (reference sequence). Here immunoSEQ multiplex PCR was the method, and the copy in TCRdb shows in-frame clones only, minus some. The repertoire holds about 56,000 clones, with approximately 90% as singletons. This receptor was taken from a female donor in good health, enrolled as a control in a pregnancy study. Sequencing was performed on peripheral blood, taken in the first trimester of pregnancy. The V and J genes are TRBV7-9 and TRBJ2-1; 9 bases fit TRBD2. CDR3 region: CASSLRTSANNEQFF. The CDR3 DNA is TGTGCCAGCAGCTTACGGACTAGCGCAAACAATGAGCAGTTCTTC.